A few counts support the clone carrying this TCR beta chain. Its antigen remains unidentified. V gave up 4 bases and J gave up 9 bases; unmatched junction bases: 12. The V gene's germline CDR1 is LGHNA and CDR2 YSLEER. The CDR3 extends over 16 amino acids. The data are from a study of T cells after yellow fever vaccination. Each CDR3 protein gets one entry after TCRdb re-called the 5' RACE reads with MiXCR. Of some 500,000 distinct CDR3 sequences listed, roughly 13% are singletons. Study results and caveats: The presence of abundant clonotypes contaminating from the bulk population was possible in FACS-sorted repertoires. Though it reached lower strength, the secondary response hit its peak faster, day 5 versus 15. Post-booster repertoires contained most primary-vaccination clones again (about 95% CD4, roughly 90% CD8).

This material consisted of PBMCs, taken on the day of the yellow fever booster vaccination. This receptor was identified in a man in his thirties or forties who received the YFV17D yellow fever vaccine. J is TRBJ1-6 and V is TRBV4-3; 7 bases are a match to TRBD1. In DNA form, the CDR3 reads TGCGCCAGCAGCCTAACCTACAGGGGTGTCGGTTCACCCCTCCACTTT. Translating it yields CASSLTYRGVGSPLHF.